The clone carrying this T cell receptor beta chain was seen a handful of times. Antigen: not known. This CDR3 spans 17 amino acids. CDR1 is SGHAT, CDR2 FQNNGV, per germline. The V end lost 3 bases, the J end lost 0 bases, and 14 bases lay between the germline ends. These data are taken from a study of T cell repertoires in cytomegalovirus infection. TCRdb reprocessed the reads with MiXCR, giving one entry per CDR3 protein. Among about 900,000 distinct CDR3 sequences listed, roughly 31% were seen once. General study points: HLA-C-restricted TCR beta clonotypes specific for CMV led the ex vivo response.

This chain joins TRBV11-2 and TRBJ1-4; D unresolved. This clonotype originated in a human donor in good health (CMV status not recorded). Some clones in this sample may be carry-over from other donors' samples. The specimen comprised cultured CD8+ T cells from PBMCs, sampled from culture after CMV antigen stimulation. CDR3 sequence (DNA): TGTGCCAGCAGCTTCTTACCCAGAGGGCCAACTAATGAAAAACTGTTTTTT. As protein: CASSFLPRGPTNEKLFF. The full variable domain, with the rest looked up from reference TRBV11-2 and TRBJ1-4, is EAGVAQSPRYKIIEKRQSVAFWCNPISGHATLYWYQQILGQGPKLLIQFQNNGVVDDSQLPKDRFSAERLKGVDSTLKIQPAKLEDSAVYLCASSFLPRGPTNEKLFFGSGTQLSVL.